This is a list of T cell receptor beta chains from one sample in a study of cytomegalovirus exposure and HLA in healthy donors. Only in-frame clones appear in the TCRdb table, and some are missing; sequencing was by immunoSEQ multiplex PCR. Counted here are approximately 170,000 clones, roughly 80% occurring once; the ten biggest clones make up roughly 0.75%. Sequencing used PBMCs. The origin of the receptors is a woman between 18 and 29 years old in good health and CMV-seronegative. Both conserved end residues are part of each CDR3.

j_call	v_call	cdr3_aa
TRBJ2-3	TRBV5-8	CASSLGGTAFTDTQYF
TRBJ2-7	TRBV4-1	CASSQDGDRGLGYEQYF
TRBJ2-7	TRBV27	CASGLAGRGYEQYF
TRBJ2-4	TRBV27	CASSPLPQREWAKNIQYF
TRBJ2-7	TRBV5-1	CASSLGGTSSTYEQYF
TRBJ2-1	TRBV4-2	CASSQDGTGNNEQFF
TRBJ1-1	TRBV6-5	CASSYSPGTGNTEAFF
TRBJ2-7	TRBV4-3	CASSQEPQGGGEQYF
TRBJ2-3	TRBV7-9	CASSFFQGYTQYF
TRBJ2-1	TRBV5-1	CASSSGGTRVYNEQFF
TRBJ2-1	TRBV28	CASSTRLAGLNEQFF
TRBJ1-3	TRBV6-5	CASSPQGGNTIYF
TRBJ2-1	TRBV4-1	CASSQTDQRSVNEQFF
TRBJ2-3	TRBV5-6	CASSRPPGGADTQYF
TRBJ2-7	TRBV6-1	CASSDRTSTSYEQYF
TRBJ2-5	TRBV5-1	CASSLGLAGGFQETQYF
TRBJ2-5	TRBV7-2	CASSFTSGSGETQYF
TRBJ2-1	TRBV18	CASSPSGRIHNEQFF
TRBJ2-7	TRBV28	CASSRTGRDEQYF
TRBJ2-7	TRBV28	CASRTRQGTYEQYF
TRBJ2-7	TRBV6-1	CASSVGGAGEQYF
TRBJ1-1	TRBV28	CASTTGTGGFTEAFF
TRBJ1-2	TRBV10-2	CASSETQQQGRLGYTF
TRBJ1-1	TRBV7-3	CASRVTDSNTEAFF
TRBJ2-5	TRBV5-6	CASSLGLADQETQYF
TRBJ1-1	TRBV18	CASSPPGTDRYTEAFF
TRBJ2-7	TRBV19	CASSTAGGVEQYF
TRBJ1-1	TRBV10-1	CASSESGNTEAFF
TRBJ2-7	TRBV28	CASSLFPGKDEQYF
TRBJ1-6	TRBV28	CASSFPWDYSPLHF
TRBJ2-3	TRBV5-1	CASSLTGPPDTQYF
TRBJ2-7	TRBV6-1	CASSQSIYYEQYF
TRBJ1-1	TRBV7-3	CASSLTGGNTEAFF
TRBJ2-5	TRBV5-1	CASSLGRRGRAQETQYF
TRBJ2-7	TRBV2	CASRLGGATLYEQYF
TRBJ2-5	TRBV28	CASREGERAQYF
TRBJ2-5	TRBV7-9	CASTFGAQETQYF
TRBJ2-1	TRBV7-3	CASSLSGDHEQFF
TRBJ2-1	TRBV2	CASSEASVQFF
TRBJ1-1	TRBV12-1	CASSFKAEAKTEAFF